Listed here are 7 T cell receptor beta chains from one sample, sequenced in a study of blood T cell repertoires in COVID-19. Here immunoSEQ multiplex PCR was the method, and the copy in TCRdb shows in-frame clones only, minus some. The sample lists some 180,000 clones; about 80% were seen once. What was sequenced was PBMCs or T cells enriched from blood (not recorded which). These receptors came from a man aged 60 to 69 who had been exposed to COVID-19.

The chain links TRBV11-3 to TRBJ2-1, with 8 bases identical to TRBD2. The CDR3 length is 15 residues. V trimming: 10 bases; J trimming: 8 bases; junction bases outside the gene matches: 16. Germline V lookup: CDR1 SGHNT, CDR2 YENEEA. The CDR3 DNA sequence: TGTGCCATCGAAAAAGGGGGAGCGGGAGTCTATGAGCAGTTCTTC. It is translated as CAIEKGGAGVYEQFF.

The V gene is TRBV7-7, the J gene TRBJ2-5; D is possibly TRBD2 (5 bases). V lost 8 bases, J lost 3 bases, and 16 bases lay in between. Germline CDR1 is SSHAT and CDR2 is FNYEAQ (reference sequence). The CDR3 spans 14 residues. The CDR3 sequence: CASGPRGIEETQYF. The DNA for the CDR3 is TGTGCCAGCGGTCCACGGGGAATCGAAGAGACCCAGTACTTC.

The CDR3 DNA sequence: TGTGCCAGCAGCAAAAAGCCGCCCGGGTCCTCCTACGAGCAGTACTTC. Translated: CASSKKPPGSSYEQYF. The gene calls are TRBV21-1 and TRBJ2-7; no check of the table's D call, TRBD2, against the DNA was made. TRBV21-1 corresponds to a pseudogene. The CDR3 is 16 residues long.

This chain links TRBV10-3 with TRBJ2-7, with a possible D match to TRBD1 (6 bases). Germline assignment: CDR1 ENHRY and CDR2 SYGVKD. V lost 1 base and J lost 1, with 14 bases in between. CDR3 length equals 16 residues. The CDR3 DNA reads TGTGCCATCAGTGAGTGGGCCCAGGGGCCGTCCTACGAGCAGTACTTC. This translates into CAISEWAQGPSYEQYF.

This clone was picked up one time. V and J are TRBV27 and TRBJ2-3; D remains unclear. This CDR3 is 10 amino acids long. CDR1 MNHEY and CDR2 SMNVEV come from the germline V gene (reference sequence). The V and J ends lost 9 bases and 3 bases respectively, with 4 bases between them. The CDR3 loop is CASSTDTQYF. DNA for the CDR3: TGTGCCAGTTCTACAGATACGCAGTATTTT.

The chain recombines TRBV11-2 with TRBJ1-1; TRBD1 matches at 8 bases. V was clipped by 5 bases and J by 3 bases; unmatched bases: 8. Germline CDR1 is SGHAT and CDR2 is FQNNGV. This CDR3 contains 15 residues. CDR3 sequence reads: CASSTIRQGYTEAFF. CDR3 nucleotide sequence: TGTGCCAGCAGCACAATAAGACAGGGGTACACTGAAGCTTTCTTT.

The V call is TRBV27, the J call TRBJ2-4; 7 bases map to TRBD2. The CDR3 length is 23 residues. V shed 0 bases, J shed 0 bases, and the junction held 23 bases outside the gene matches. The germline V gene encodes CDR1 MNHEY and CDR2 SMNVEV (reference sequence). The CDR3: CASSLSFSRRWGGRTLAKNIQYF. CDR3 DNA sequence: TGTGCCAGCAGTTTATCTTTTAGCCGCCGGTGGGGAGGGCGGACCTTAGCCAAAAACATTCAGTACTTC.